This T cell receptor (beta chain) was obtained from a study of spatial heterogeneity in lung cancer. The time point: sample taken at primary tumor resection. V was clipped by 7 bases and J by 5 bases; unmatched bases: 8. The CDR3 contains 14 residues. CDR1 is SGHTA and CDR2 is FQGNSA in the germline V gene. TCRdb re-derived calls from the 5' RACE reads in MiXCR, one entry per CDR3 protein. The sample lists just under 95,000 distinct CDR3 sequences; about an eighth were seen once. This clonotype showed up just a few times. The receptor was isolated from a male donor with early-stage non-small cell lung cancer. This specimen was PBMCs, taken at surgery. The V and J genes are TRBV7-2 and TRBJ1-1, with 9 bases lining up with TRBD1. The CDR3 nucleotides read TGTGCCAGCAAGAGGGACAGGGTGGATACTGAAGCTTTCTTT. Translating gives CASKRDRVDTEAFF.